Each of the 25 T cell receptor beta chains below was sequenced from the same sample in a study of beta chain features in type 1 diabetes. Study-level results: In all four CD4+ subsets, TCRB CDR3 length was significantly, moderately reduced in type 1 diabetes.

For these receptors, no antigen is known. As every portion of the isolated RNA was reverse transcribed, the sequencing read expressed TCRB transcripts. Sequenced by immunoSEQ multiplex PCR; TCRdb stores in-frame clones only, minus some. The sample lists almost 350,000 clones, around 9.7% occurring once. The sequencing input was central memory CD4+ T cells from blood. These receptors came from a man aged 25 to 40 with type 1 diabetes.

V and J are TRBV27 and TRBJ2-7, with D perhaps matching TRBD1 or TRBD2 (5 bases each). The ends were cut back, 4 bases at V and 0 bases at J, with 16 bases in the middle. Germline V gene data show CDR1 as MNHEY and CDR2 as SMNVEV (reference sequence). The CDR3 runs to 16 residues. The CDR3 loop is CASSSLGVTASYEQYF. CDR3 nucleotide sequence: TGTGCCAGCAGTTCGCTGGGGGTGACAGCCTCCTACGAGCAGTACTTC.

This clone occurred a few times. The chain carries TRBV2 and TRBJ1-2; TRBD1 is a possible D gene (6 bases). CDR3 length equals 15 residues. CDR1 and CDR2 from the germline V gene are SNHLY and FYNNEI. V lost 0 bases to trimming and J lost 3 bases, with 11 bases between them. As DNA, the CDR3 is TGTGCCAGCAGTGAAGCGCTCGCAGGGGACTATGGCTACACCTTC. Translation gives CASSEALAGDYGYTF.

The V gene is TRBV28, the J gene TRBJ2-6, with 8 nucleotides matching TRBD1. CDR3 length equals 16 residues. V lost 3 bases to trimming and J lost 1 base; unmatched junction nucleotides: 2. Germline CDR1 MDHEN, CDR2 SYDVKM. The CDR3 DNA sequence: TGTGCCAGCAGTTTCCGGACAGGGTCTGGGGCCAACGTCCTGACTTTC. It encodes CASSFRTGSGANVLTF. The whole variable domain, filled in from reference TRBV28 and TRBJ2-6, reads DVKVTQSSRYLVKRTGEKVFLECVQDMDHENMFWYRQDPGLGLRLIYFSYDVKMKEKGDIPEGYSVSREKKERFSLILESASTNQTSMYLCASSFRTGSGANVLTFGAGSRLTVL.

This clone was seen a handful of times. The chain is built from TRBV4-3 and TRBJ2-3; the D call may be TRBD1 or TRBD2 (6 bases each). CDR3 length: 14 residues. Germline loops: CDR1 LGHNA, CDR2 YSLEER. V gave up 4 bases and J gave up 6 bases, with 14 bases separating them. In DNA form, the CDR3 reads TGCGCCAGCAGCCCGGGAGTCAGGGGTGATACGCAGTATTTT. Its translation: CASSPGVRGDTQYF.

This chain joins TRBV6-5 and TRBJ1-2; D may be TRBD1 (5 bases). The CDR3 contains 13 residues. Germline V gene sequence: CDR1 MNHEY, CDR2 SVGAGI. The V gene lost 6 bases and the J gene lost 2 bases, with 10 bases spanning the gap. CDR3 sequence: CASRGDSNYGYTF. The CDR3 DNA reads TGTGCCAGCAGGGGGGATTCGAACTATGGCTACACCTTC.

This clone was counted between two and nine times. This chain joins TRBV28 and TRBJ1-1, with a weak D call TRBD1 (5 bases). CDR3 length: 15 residues. The germline gives CDR1 MDHEN, CDR2 SYDVKM. The ends were cut back, 4 bases at V and 1 base at J, with 13 bases in the middle. The CDR3 here is CASSSTVYSNTEAFF. The CDR3 region has the DNA TGTGCCAGCAGTTCGACAGTATATTCGAACACTGAAGCTTTCTTT.

The CDR3 DNA reads TGTGCCAGCAGCCGCGGGGGGGAAATCCCCAGAGAGCAGTTCTTC. This translates into CASSRGGEIPREQFF. The chain carries TRBV9 and TRBJ2-1; 9 bases are shared with TRBD2. The germline V gene has CDR1 SGDLS and CDR2 YYNGEE. CDR3 length: 15 residues. The J segment lost 10 bases and the V segment lost 4 bases, leaving 12 bases of the junction unmatched. The entire variable domain, with the rest obtained from reference TRBV9 and TRBJ2-1, is as follows: DSGVTQTPKHLITATGQRVTLRCSPRSGDLSVYWYQQSLDQGLQFLIQYYNGEERAKGNILERFSAQQFPDLHSELNLSSLELGDSALYFCASSRGGEIPREQFFGPGTRLTVL.

This clone was recorded a few times. The chain carries TRBV7-9 and TRBJ1-2, with a possible D match to TRBD1 (5 bases). The CDR3 loop spans 15 amino acids. V was cut by 1 base and J by 4 bases, with 13 bases left in between. CDR1 SEHNR and CDR2 FQNEAQ come from the germline V gene (reference sequence). This CDR3 reads CASSLEGVRGYGYTF. The CDR3 coding sequence is TGTGCCAGCAGCTTAGAGGGTGTGAGGGGCTATGGCTACACCTTC.

This clone showed up just a few times. Here the CDR3 reads CASSLGGAGEQYF. For the CDR3, the DNA is TGTGCCAGCAGCTTAGGGGGGGCCGGCGAGCAGTACTTC. V gene TRBV7-2 combines with J gene TRBJ2-7; possibly TRBD1 or TRBD2 for D (6 bases each). Germline V lookup: CDR1 SGHTA, CDR2 FQGNSA. V was cut by 1 base and J by 6 bases, with 10 bases left in between. CDR3 length: 13 residues.

This clone was observed a handful of times. The chain has TRBV18 and TRBJ2-1; no definite D call. This CDR3 is built from 13 residues. Germline V gene data show CDR1 as KGHSH and CDR2 as LQKENI. V was clipped by 9 bases and J by 8 bases, with 17 bases between them. CDR3 protein: CASIDWDHDEQFF. The CDR3 DNA reads TGTGCCAGTATCGACTGGGATCACGATGAGCAGTTCTTC. The whole variable domain, remainder taken from reference TRBV18 and TRBJ2-1, is NAGVMQNPRHLVRRRGQEARLRCSPMKGHSHVYWYRQLPEEGLKFMVYLQKENIIDESGMPKERFSAEFPKEGPSILRIQQVVRGDSAAYFCASIDWDHDEQFFGPGTRLTVL.

This clone was detected a few times. V usage is TRBV11-2 and J usage is TRBJ2-7, with D perhaps matching TRBD2 (6 bases). V was trimmed by 5 bases and J by 0 bases, leaving 14 bases between them. The CDR3 length is 15 residues. Germline V gene data show CDR1 as SGHAT and CDR2 as FQNNGV. CDR3 sequence: CASSAQVGGSYEQYF. The CDR3 nucleotides read TGTGCCAGCAGCGCCCAAGTGGGGGGCTCCTACGAGCAGTACTTC. Complete variable domain (other parts from reference TRBV11-2 and TRBJ2-7): EAGVAQSPRYKIIEKRQSVAFWCNPISGHATLYWYQQILGQGPKLLIQFQNNGVVDDSQLPKDRFSAERLKGVDSTLKIQPAKLEDSAVYLCASSAQVGGSYEQYFGPGTRLTVT.

The chain carries TRBV6-1 and TRBJ1-2, with D unclear. There are 14 residues in the CDR3. The V end lost 7 bases, the J end lost 4 bases, and 16 bases lay between the germline ends. Germline CDR1 reads MNHNS; CDR2 reads SASEGT. CDR3 sequence reads: CASTLEGSGYGYTF. The CDR3 nucleotides are TGTGCCAGCACCCTGGAGGGCTCGGGCTATGGCTACACCTTC.

This clone was observed a few times. The V gene is TRBV7-2, the J gene TRBJ2-3; perhaps D is TRBD1 or TRBD2 (5 bases each). V was pared by 2 bases and J by 5 bases, with 11 bases between. Germline V gene data show CDR1 as SGHTA and CDR2 as FQGNSA. CDR3 size: 14 residues. The CDR3 protein is CASSLPGRRDTQYF. CDR3 coding DNA: TGTGCCAGCAGCTTACCAGGGAGAAGAGATACGCAGTATTTT.

In its sample, this clone was seen a few times. The rearrangement joins TRBV27 to TRBJ1-1; D remains ambiguous. The germline V gene encodes CDR1 MNHEY and CDR2 SMNVEV (reference sequence). The CDR3 sequence is 11 residues long. V shed 7 bases and J shed 9 bases, with 12 bases lying between them. The CDR3 here is CASILVGKAFF. CDR3 bases: TGTGCCAGCATCCTAGTGGGGAAAGCTTTCTTT.

This clone was counted a few times. The V call is TRBV4-1, the J call TRBJ1-6, with 7 positions matching TRBD1. The CDR3 is made up of 17 amino acids. The junction had 9 bases not matched to a gene; V was cut back by 0 bases and J by 7 bases. Germline loops: CDR1 MGHRA, CDR2 YSYEKL. The CDR3 bases are TGCGCCAGCAGCCAAGACGGAACGACAGGGCGAAATTCACCCCTCCACTTT. Amino acids: CASSQDGTTGRNSPLHF.

The rearrangement links TRBV7-2 to TRBJ1-6, with 9 bases matching TRBD1. Trimming cost V 6 bases and J 7 bases; bases outside gene matches: 7. The CDR3 is made up of 15 amino acids. Germline V gene sequence: CDR1 SGHTA, CDR2 FQGNSA. The CDR3 loop reads CASSPGQGINSPLHF. In nucleotides, the CDR3 is TGTGCCAGCAGTCCTGGACAGGGGATCAATTCACCCCTCCACTTT.

This clone has only a few counts. The chain links TRBV6-5 to TRBJ1-1; 7 positions match TRBD1. V shed 0 bases, J shed 6 bases, and the junction held 10 bases outside the gene matches. Looked up from germline, CDR1 is MNHEY and CDR2 is SVGAGI. This CDR3 contains 16 residues. Here the CDR3 reads CASSYSRGGARAEAFF. CDR3 coding DNA: TGTGCCAGCAGTTACTCGCGAGGGGGCGCACGGGCTGAAGCTTTCTTT.

The V and J genes are TRBV5-6 and TRBJ1-2; D might be TRBD1 (5 bases). In germline, CDR1 is SGHDT, CDR2 YYEEEE. With 2 bases removed from V and 4 bases from J, the gap between germline ends came to 15 bases. The CDR3 has 15 residues. CDR3: CASSLLAGLFYGYTF. As DNA, the CDR3 is TGTGCCAGCAGCTTATTAGCAGGGTTATTCTATGGCTACACCTTC.

About this clone itself: A much larger clone differs by one base, so this may be a read error. This chain uses TRBV6-6 with TRBJ1-1; D is ambiguous. Germline CDR1 reads MNHNY; CDR2 reads SVGAGI (reference sequence). There are 12 residues in the CDR3. Trimming removed 2 bases from V and 3 bases from J, with 4 bases in between. The CDR3 sequence is CASSYRDTEAFF. The CDR3 DNA follows: TGTGCCAGCAGTTACAGGGACACTGAAGCTTTCTTT.

The chain employs TRBV5-1 and TRBJ2-6; weak D call: TRBD2 (5 bases). In germline, CDR1 is SGHRS, CDR2 YFSETQ. This CDR3 contains 16 residues. V lost 0 bases to trimming and J lost 3 bases, with 10 bases between them. CDR3 DNA sequence: TGCGCCAGCAGCTTGGTTAGTGCGGGTGGGGCCAACGTCCTGACTTTC. It yields the protein CASSLVSAGGANVLTF. The entire variable domain, with the rest obtained from reference TRBV5-1 and TRBJ2-6, is as follows: KAGVTQTPRYLIKTRGQQVTLSCSPISGHRSVSWYQQTPGQGLQFLFEYFSETQRNKGNFPGRFSGRQFSNSRSEMNVSTLELGDSALYLCASSLVSAGGANVLTFGAGSRLTVL.

Ten or more counts support this clone. The J gene is TRBJ2-7, the V gene TRBV7-9; TRBD1 might be the D (6 bases). Trimming removed 4 bases from V and 12 bases from J, with 13 bases in between. Germline values: CDR1 SEHNR, CDR2 FQNEAQ (reference sequence). CDR3 size: 11 residues. CDR3 DNA: TGTGCCAGCAGCTCAGGGGTTACCTGGTACTTC. This codes for CASSSGVTWYF.

J is TRBJ1-6 and V is TRBV6-1; D possibly corresponds to TRBD1 (6 bases). This CDR3 spans 17 amino acids. With 4 bases removed from V and 0 bases from J, the gap between germline ends came to 13 bases. CDR1 and CDR2 (germline): MNHNS, SASEGT. The CDR3 sequence: CASSGWTADSYNSPLHF. CDR3 coding DNA: TGTGCCAGCAGTGGCTGGACAGCTGACTCCTATAATTCACCCCTCCACTTT.

The rearrangement uses TRBV5-1 and TRBJ2-2, with D maybe TRBD2 (6 bases). From germline, CDR1 is SGHRS and CDR2 YFSETQ. This CDR3 comprises 16 residues. V was clipped by 4 bases and J by 0 bases, with 13 bases between them. The CDR3 region is CASSPLRDSNTGELFF. The DNA for the CDR3 is TGCGCCAGCAGCCCCCTCCGGGACTCGAACACCGGGGAGCTGTTTTTT.

This chain links TRBV7-2 with TRBJ2-3; D gene ambiguous. Germline V CDR1 and CDR2: SGHTA, FQGNSA. The CDR3 consists of 14 residues. Trimming left V 1 base short and J 2 bases short, with 7 bases between. The CDR3 bases are TGTGCCAGCAGCTTAGAACAATACACAGATACGCAGTATTTT. Translation gives CASSLEQYTDTQYF.

The chain uses TRBV2 and TRBJ1-5; 7 bases fit TRBD1. Germline CDR1 SNHLY, CDR2 FYNNEI. CDR3 length: 14 residues. V lost 2 bases, J lost 6 bases, and 4 bases stayed unmatched. The CDR3 DNA follows: TGTGCCAGCAGTGAACAGGGGGGCGTTCAGCCCCAGCATTTT. Translation gives CASSEQGGVQPQHF.